The entry below gives a single T cell receptor beta chain sequence along with its context. Its antigen is as yet unknown. Donors showed nominal health when sampled, although they likely had unrecorded immune exposures. The sample is drawn from a study of cytomegalovirus exposure and HLA in healthy donors. Notes on the study in general: After further analysis at a later stage, 15,000 to 20,000 TCR beta sequences were associated with HLA alleles at 0.05 false discovery rate. The study flagged about 150 TCR beta chains as cytomegalovirus-associated.

Primers for the PCR totalled 60 Vbeta and 13 Jbeta. Some clones are missing from TCRdb's copy, which holds only in-frame ones; the method was immunoSEQ multiplex PCR. The table has about 280,000 clones, 85% to 90% seen once. Germline V gene lookup returns CDR1 DFQATT and CDR2 SNEGSKA (reference sequence). The V segment lost 5 bases and the J segment 4 bases; nucleotides outside the gene matches: 2. The CDR3 has 11 amino acids. The sequence was collected from a woman aged 18-30 years in good health and CMV-seronegative. The material sequenced was PBMCs. The chain joins TRBV20-1 to TRBJ2-7; TRBD2 matches 7 bases. This chain's CDR3 is CSAWGGYEQYF. The CDR3 nucleotides are TGCAGTGCTTGGGGGGGGTACGAGCAGTACTTC.